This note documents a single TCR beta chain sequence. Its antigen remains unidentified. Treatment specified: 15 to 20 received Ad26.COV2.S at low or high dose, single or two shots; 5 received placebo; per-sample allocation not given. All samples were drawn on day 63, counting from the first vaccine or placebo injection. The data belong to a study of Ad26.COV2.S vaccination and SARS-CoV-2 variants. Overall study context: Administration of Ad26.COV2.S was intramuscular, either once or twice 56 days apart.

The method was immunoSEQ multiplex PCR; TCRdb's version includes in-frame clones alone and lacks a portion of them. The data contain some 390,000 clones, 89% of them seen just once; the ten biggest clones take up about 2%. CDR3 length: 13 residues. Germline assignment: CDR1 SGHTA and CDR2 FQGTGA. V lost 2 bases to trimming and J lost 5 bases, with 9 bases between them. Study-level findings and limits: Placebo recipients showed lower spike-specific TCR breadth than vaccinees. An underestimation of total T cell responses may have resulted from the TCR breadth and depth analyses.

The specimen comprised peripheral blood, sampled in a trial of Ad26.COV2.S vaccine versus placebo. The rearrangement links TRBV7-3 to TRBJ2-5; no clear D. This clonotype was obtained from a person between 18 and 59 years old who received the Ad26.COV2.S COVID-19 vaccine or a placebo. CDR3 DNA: TGTGCCAGCAGCTTAGTGAAGGGCGAGACCCAGTACTTC. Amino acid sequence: CASSLVKGETQYF.